These 2 T cell receptor beta chains share one sample of origin, sequenced in a study of T cells in Graves' hyperthyroidism and ophthalmopathy. Amplified regions were TCR beta CDR3 sequences from RNA transcripts. Using the HTBI primer set, a first-round RT-PCR was run on the TCR CDR3. From the multiplex PCR reads, TCRdb called clonotypes with MiXCR, one entry per CDR3 protein. The sample lists approximately 510,000 distinct CDR3 sequences; approximately 48% were seen once. The specimen sequenced was peripheral blood or thyroid tissue (not recorded which). These receptor sequences come from an adult woman with Graves' disease, either hyperthyroidism or ophthalmopathy (not recorded which).

Comment on this clonotype: An end of the junction does not agree with germline; a read error may underlie this. The genes are TRBV5-1 and TRBJ1-2; the D is unclear. Per germline, CDR1 SGHRS and CDR2 YFSETQ. This CDR3 has 14 amino acids. In DNA, the CDR3 is TGTGCCAGCAGCTCCCTATGGACTACTCGGGGCTACACCTTC. Protein: CASSSLWTTRGYTF.

Comments on this clonotype: Possible read error: a much larger clone is one base away. J is TRBJ2-7 and V is TRBV20-1, with D hard to call. The J call may be faulty, since TRBJ2-1 better matches the DNA end. The length of the CDR3 is 13 residues. Germline CDR1 is DFQATT and CDR2 is SNEGSKA (reference sequence). The CDR3 sequence: CSAARSGPYEQFF. The DNA of the CDR3 is TGCAGTGCTGCCCGGAGTGGCCCTTACGAGCAGTTCTTC.